Sequencing of this T cell receptor (beta chain) was carried out in a study of T cell responses to AZD1222 COVID-19 vaccine. This CDR3 has 14 residues. The germline V gene encodes CDR1 MGHRA and CDR2 YSYEKL. The J segment lost 8 bases and the V segment lost 2 bases, leaving 8 bases of the junction unmatched. Sequencing used immunoSEQ multiplex PCR; TCRdb keeps in-frame clones, though not all of them. The sample comprises some 130,000 clones, roughly 91% of which are singletons, and approximately 6.5% rests with the top ten. Worth noting for this clone: No antigen is known for it.

General study points: Just a handful of people given AZD1222 tested seropositive at baseline. Receipt of two AZD1222 doses was followed by a rise in Spike-specific TCR breadth and depth. Most donors were white British and more were female, and clonal diversity was possibly underestimated.

Pooled together were second doses at about 4 or about 12 weeks. This chain uses TRBV4-1 with TRBJ1-1, with 7 bases aligning to TRBD1. The source is an adult who received the AZD1222 COVID-19 vaccine. Sequencing used peripheral blood, obtained 28 days after the second AZD1222 dose. This CDR3 is CASSQPDRDPEAFF. Written as DNA, the CDR3 is TGCGCCAGCAGCCAACCCGACAGGGATCCAGAAGCTTTCTTT.